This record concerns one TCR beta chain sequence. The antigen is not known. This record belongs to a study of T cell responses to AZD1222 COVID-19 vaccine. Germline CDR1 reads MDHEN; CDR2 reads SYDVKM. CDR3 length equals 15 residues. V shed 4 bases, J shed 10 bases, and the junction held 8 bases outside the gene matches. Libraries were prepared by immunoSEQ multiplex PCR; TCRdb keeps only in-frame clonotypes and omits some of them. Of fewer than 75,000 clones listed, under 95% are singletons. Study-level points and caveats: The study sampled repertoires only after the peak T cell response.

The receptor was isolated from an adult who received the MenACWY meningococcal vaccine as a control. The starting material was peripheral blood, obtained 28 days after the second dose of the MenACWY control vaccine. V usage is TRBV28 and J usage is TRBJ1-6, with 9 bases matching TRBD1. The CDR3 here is CASSSNRGLYSPLHF. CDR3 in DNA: TGTGCCAGCAGTTCCAACAGGGGGCTATACTCACCCCTCCACTTT.